The clone carrying this T cell receptor (beta chain) was seen many times. This CDR3 spans 13 amino acids. V lost 9 bases and J 2 bases, leaving 10 bases between the germline ends. Every patient was untreated before thyroid surgery. The data were obtained in a study of metastatic and nonmetastatic thyroid tumors. TCRdb re-clonotyped the PCR reads through MiXCR. The sample shows more than 6,000 clones, 25% to 30% of them seen only once. The receptor was isolated from a female donor with papillary thyroid cancer or a benign thyroid nodule (not recorded which). Some clones in this sample may be carry-over from other donors' samples. The chain uses TRBV12-3 or TRBV12-4 and TRBJ2-2, with D perhaps matching TRBD1 (5 bases). Material for sequencing was tumor tissue. For the CDR3, the DNA is TGTGCCAGTCGGACACCTAACACCGGGGAGCTGTTTTTT. As protein: CASRTPNTGELFF.